These 20 T cell receptor beta chains share one sample of origin, sequenced in a study of CD8+ T cells in alopecia areata. Sequencing used cDNA as its template, made by extracting RNA and reverse transcribing it. Libraries were prepared by immunoSEQ multiplex PCR; TCRdb keeps only in-frame clonotypes and omits some of them. This repertoire shows more than 90,000 clones, approximately 60% found once; its top ten account for approximately 3%. The sample consisted of CD4+ T cells sorted from blood. These receptor sequences come from a human donor in good health.

J is TRBJ2-5 and V is TRBV6-5, with D possibly matching TRBD2 (7 bases). V gave up 5 bases and J gave up 5 bases, with 12 bases separating them. CDR1 and CDR2 from the germline V gene are MNHEY and SVGAGI. The CDR3 covers 13 residues. DNA for the CDR3: TGTGCCAGCAGTGAGGGGGGGCGGGAGACCCAGTACTTC. Translating it yields CASSEGGRETQYF.

J is TRBJ1-2 and V is TRBV11-2, with D uncertain. The CDR3 is made up of 15 amino acids. V dropped 5 bases and J dropped 4 bases, with 17 bases sitting between them. Germline lookup yields CDR1 SGHAT and CDR2 FQNNGV. CDR3 region: CASSLGQAPLYGYTF. DNA for the CDR3: TGTGCCAGCAGCCTAGGTCAGGCGCCACTCTATGGCTACACCTTC.

This clone was counted only a few times. This sequence joins TRBV5-1 and TRBJ1-3, with 9 bases fitting TRBD1. The CDR3 contains 16 residues. Germline CDR1 is SGHRS and CDR2 is YFSETQ. V shed 2 bases, J shed 3 bases, and the junction held 6 bases outside the gene matches. The CDR3 region is CASSFGQGNSGNTIYF. The CDR3 bases are TGCGCCAGCAGCTTTGGACAGGGGAACAGTGGAAACACCATATATTTT.

This chain connects TRBV4-2 to TRBJ2-4; D might be TRBD2 (7 bases). The CDR3 covers 14 residues. Trimming stripped 2 bases from V and 6 bases from J, with 11 bases between. The germline CDR1 and CDR2 sequences are LGHNA and YNFKEQ. The CDR3 sequence is CASSQRGEGNIQYF. The CDR3 bases are TGTGCCAGCAGCCAAAGGGGGGAGGGAAACATTCAGTACTTC.

The rearrangement uses TRBV10-1 and TRBJ2-5; D possibly corresponds to TRBD2 (5 bases). CDR3 length equals 13 residues. Trimming took 4 bases from V and 5 from J, leaving 11 bases between them. Per germline, CDR1 WNHNN and CDR2 SYGVQD (reference sequence). The CDR3 DNA reads TGCGCCAGCAGTGGATCGAGGGTCGAGACCCAGTACTTC. Translation: CASSGSRVETQYF.

CDR3 sequence: CASSYRKDTQYF. CDR3 DNA sequence: TGTGCCAGCAGCTACCGAAAAGATACGCAGTATTTT. The V and J genes are TRBV25-1 and TRBJ2-3; D is undetermined. From germline, CDR1 is MGHDK and CDR2 SYGVNS. The CDR3 is 12 amino acids. V was trimmed by 6 bases and J by 5 bases, leaving 9 bases between them.

The chain uses TRBV25-1 and TRBJ1-1; D is uncertain. Germline V gene sequence: CDR1 MGHDK, CDR2 SYGVNS. The CDR3 has 11 amino acids. V lost 9 bases and J 6 bases, leaving 11 bases between the germline ends. The CDR3 reads CASLYSSEAFF. CDR3 DNA: TGTGCCAGTCTTTACTCCTCTGAAGCTTTCTTT.

This clone appeared a few times. DNA for the CDR3: TGCGCCAGCAGCCCGGGCCGACTGGACCCTGTTGGTAGGGGGGCCAACGTCCTGACTTTC. This codes for CASSPGRLDPVGRGANVLTF. The chain joins TRBV5-1 to TRBJ2-6; D remains unclear. Trimming stripped 4 bases from V and 4 bases from J, with 27 bases between. Per the germline V gene, CDR1 is SGHRS and CDR2 is YFSETQ. There are 20 residues in the CDR3.

This chain uses TRBV30 with TRBJ2-3, with D maybe TRBD2 (6 bases). Germline V lookup: CDR1 GTSNPN, CDR2 SVGIG (reference sequence). The CDR3 runs to 14 residues. V was pared by 3 bases and J by 3 bases, with 13 bases between. CDR3 loop: CAWSAIGTTDTQYF. The DNA of the CDR3 is TGTGCCTGGAGCGCGATTGGGACTACAGATACGCAGTATTTT. Together with reference TRBV30 and TRBJ2-3, the CDR3 gives the full variable domain: SQTIHQWPATLVQPVGSPLSLECTVEGTSNPNLYWYRQAAGRGLQLLFYSVGIGQISSEVPQNLSASRPQDRQFILSSKKLLLSDSGFYLCAWSAIGTTDTQYFGPGTRLTVL.

The rearrangement uses TRBV4-1 and TRBJ2-7; maybe TRBD1 (6 bases). Germline CDR1 is MGHRA and CDR2 is YSYEKL. With 1 base removed from V and 3 bases from J, the gap between germline ends came to 10 bases. The CDR3 totals 14 residues. In DNA form, the CDR3 reads TGCGCCAGCAGCCAAGGAGGGGGAAGCTACGAGCAGTACTTC. Translating it yields CASSQGGGSYEQYF.

The chain is built from TRBV18 and TRBJ2-7; possibly TRBD1 for D (5 bases). The germline V and J ends were trimmed by 2 bases and 5 bases, with 10 bases remaining between them. Germline CDR1 is KGHSH and CDR2 is LQKENI. This CDR3 spans 13 amino acids. In DNA form, the CDR3 reads TGTGCCAGCTCACCAACAGGAACCCACGAGCAGTACTTC. Its protein is CASSPTGTHEQYF.

The rearrangement joins TRBV30 to TRBJ1-5; possible D gene TRBD1, 5 bases. The germline V gene has CDR1 GTSNPN and CDR2 SVGIG (reference sequence). The CDR3 consists of 18 residues. The germline V and J ends were trimmed by 0 bases and 7 bases, with 25 bases remaining between them. The CDR3 region is CAWSVGQGVVFEGQPQHF. CDR3 nucleotide sequence: TGTGCCTGGAGTGTAGGTCAGGGTGTTGTTTTTGAAGGGCAGCCCCAGCATTTT.

The chain couples TRBV4-2 to TRBJ1-5, with D maybe TRBD1 (5 bases). The V end was cut by 6 bases, the J end by 0 bases, with 9 bases between. The germline V gene encodes CDR1 LGHNA and CDR2 YNFKEQ. CDR3 size: 14 residues. The CDR3 DNA reads TGTGCCAGCAGTCCCGGGACTAGCAATCAGCCCCAGCATTTT. Translating it yields CASSPGTSNQPQHF.

The rearrangement uses TRBV6-1 and TRBJ2-3, with unresolved D. Looked up from germline, CDR1 is MNHNS and CDR2 is SASEGT. V was cut by 3 bases and J by 5 bases, with 9 bases left in between. CDR3 length: 13 amino acids. The CDR3 is CASSELRQDTQYF. DNA for the CDR3: TGTGCCAGCAGTGAGCTGAGGCAAGATACGCAGTATTTT.

The chain recombines TRBV2 with TRBJ1-1, with D unclear. Looked up from germline, CDR1 is SNHLY and CDR2 is FYNNEI. The CDR3 sequence is 13 residues long. Trimming left V 4 bases short and J 2 bases short, with 8 bases between. CDR3 loop: CASSGGANTEAFF. In nucleotides, the CDR3 is TGTGCCAGCAGTGGGGGAGCAAACACTGAAGCTTTCTTT.

V usage is TRBV4-1 and J usage is TRBJ1-1, with D possibly being TRBD1 (5 bases). Trimming stripped 0 bases from V and 7 bases from J, with 9 bases between. Germline V gene sequence: CDR1 MGHRA, CDR2 YSYEKL. The CDR3 consists of 13 residues. CDR3 region: CASSQDRGIEAFF. DNA of the CDR3: TGCGCCAGCAGCCAAGATCGGGGGATTGAAGCTTTCTTT.

The chain uses TRBV25-1 and TRBJ2-3; D is uncertain. Germline V gives CDR1 MGHDK, CDR2 SYGVNS. V lost 3 bases and J lost 6, with 10 bases in between. The CDR3 sequence is 13 residues long. CDR3 protein: CASSDFARDTQYF. The CDR3 region has the DNA TGTGCCAGCAGTGACTTCGCTAGGGATACGCAGTATTTT.

This rearrangement joins TRBV29-1 to TRBJ1-2; D gene unclear. V lost 4 bases, J lost 4 bases, and 10 bases lay in between. Germline CDR1 SQVTM, CDR2 ANQGSEA. The CDR3 contains 12 residues. CDR3 nucleotides: TGCAGCGTTGTTGGTCAGAGCTATGGCTACACCTTC. Residues: CSVVGQSYGYTF.

This clone was detected a few times. The V call is TRBV30, the J call TRBJ2-1; 8 bases align to TRBD2. After removal of 5 bases from V and 9 bases from J, the junction contained 12 bases not matched to a gene. CDR1 is GTSNPN and CDR2 is SVGIG in the germline V gene (reference sequence). The CDR3 covers 14 residues. The CDR3 region has the DNA TGTGCCTGGTGCGCGCGGGGGGCGTATGGTGAGCAGTTCTTC. This gives the protein CAWCARGAYGEQFF.

This chain uses TRBV29-1 with TRBJ1-1; D remains unclear. The CDR3 runs to 12 residues. Looked up from germline, CDR1 is SQVTM and CDR2 is ANQGSEA. Trimming cost V 7 bases and J 1 base, with 10 bases left between them. Here the CDR3 reads CSGGERNTEAFF. DNA for the CDR3: TGCAGCGGCGGGGAGAGGAACACTGAAGCTTTCTTT. Supplemented by reference TRBV29-1 and TRBJ1-1, the full variable domain reads SAVISQKPSRDICQRGTSLTIQCQVDSQVTMMFWYRQQPGQSLTLIATANQGSEATYESGFVIDKFPISRPNLTFSTLTVSNMSPEDSSIYLCSGGERNTEAFFGQGTRLTVV.